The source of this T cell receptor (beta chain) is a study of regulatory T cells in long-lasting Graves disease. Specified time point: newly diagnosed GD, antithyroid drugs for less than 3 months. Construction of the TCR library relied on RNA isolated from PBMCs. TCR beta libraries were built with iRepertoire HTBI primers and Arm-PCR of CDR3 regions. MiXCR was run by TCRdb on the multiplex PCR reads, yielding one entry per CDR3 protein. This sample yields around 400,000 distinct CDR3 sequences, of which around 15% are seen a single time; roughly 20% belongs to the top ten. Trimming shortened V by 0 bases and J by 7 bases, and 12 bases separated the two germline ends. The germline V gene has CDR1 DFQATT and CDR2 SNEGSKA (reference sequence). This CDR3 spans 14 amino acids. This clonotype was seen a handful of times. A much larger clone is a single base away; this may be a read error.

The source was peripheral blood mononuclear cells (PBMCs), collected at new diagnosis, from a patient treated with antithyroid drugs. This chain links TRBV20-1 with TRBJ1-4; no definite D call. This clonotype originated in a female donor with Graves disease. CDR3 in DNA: TGCAGTGCTAGAGATATACGACTAGGTGAAAAACTGTTTTTT. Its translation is CSARDIRLGEKLFF.